This T cell receptor beta chain was sequenced for a study of T cells after yellow fever vaccination. Study-wide points: Researchers report a weaker secondary response that nonetheless peaked faster, day 5 versus 15. The CD4 and CD8 compartments had a small share of their clonotypes in common.

Germline lookup yields CDR1 DFQATT and CDR2 SNEGSKA (reference sequence). V dropped 0 bases and J dropped 6; count of bases not matched to a gene: 8. CDR3 length equals 15 residues. TCRdb fed the 5' RACE reads into MiXCR, producing one record per CDR3 protein. The sample gives about 400,000 distinct CDR3 sequences, roughly 6.2% of which show up once; roughly 15% is in the top ten. On this clonotype: Its target is unknown.

The sample here was PBMCs, taken 5 days after the yellow fever booster vaccination. This clonotype was sampled from a young man who received the YFV17D yellow fever vaccine. The V call is TRBV20-1, the J call TRBJ2-4, with 7 bases identical to TRBD1. CDR3 region: CSARDPRQGSNIQYF. DNA for the CDR3: TGCAGTGCTAGAGATCCGAGACAGGGTTCAAACATTCAGTACTTC.